The 27 T cell receptor beta chains below all came from one sample that was sequenced in a study of T-cell memory formation after mild COVID-19. TCRdb re-analysed the 5' RACE reads in MiXCR, keeping a single row per CDR3 protein. The sample lists 140,000 to 150,000 distinct CDR3 sequences; roughly a quarter were seen once. Sequenced input: PBMCs or a T cell subset sorted from them (not recorded which). The receptors were gathered from an adult woman who had mild COVID-19 (a few samples of this study predate the infection). Cell type and time point are not known.

A few counts support this clonotype. V usage is TRBV12-1 and J usage is TRBJ2-2; the table's D call, TRBD2, has no DNA check behind it. TRBV12-1 is marked as a pseudogene. The CDR3 has 19 amino acids. The CDR3: CASSFGRAPSGRYTGELFF. Here the CDR3 DNA reads TGTGCCAGCAGCTTTGGGCGGGCCCCTAGCGGGAGGTACACCGGGGAGCTGTTTTTT.

This clonotype has only a few counts. The rearrangement uses TRBV7-9 and TRBJ1-1, with 9 bases that match TRBD1. The germline CDR1 and CDR2 sequences are SEHNR and FQNEAQ (reference sequence). CDR3 length equals 15 residues. V shed 1 base, J shed 5 bases, and the junction held 5 bases outside the gene matches. This CDR3 is CASSLGQGGNTEAFF. CDR3 in DNA: TGTGCCAGCAGCTTAGGACAGGGGGGGAATACTGAAGCTTTCTTT.

The chain combines TRBV20-1 with TRBJ2-7, with 8 bases fitting TRBD1. CDR1 and CDR2 (germline): DFQATT, SNEGSKA (reference sequence). The CDR3 is made up of 17 amino acids. The trim removed 6 bases at V and 1 base at J, leaving 17 bases unmatched. The CDR3 reads CSADLPTGTGASYEQYF. The CDR3 DNA is TGCAGTGCCGACCTTCCAACCGGGACAGGCGCTTCCTACGAGCAGTACTTC.

This clonotype was observed a few times. The V gene is TRBV5-1, the J gene TRBJ2-7; the match to TRBD1 covers 7 bases. The CDR3 has 15 residues. Germline trimming cut 0 bases from V and 0 bases from J; bases unmatched to any gene: 3. CDR1 is SGHRS and CDR2 is YFSETQ in the germline V gene. Here the CDR3 reads CASSLGQGASYEQYF. The CDR3 nucleotides are TGCGCCAGCAGCTTGGGACAGGGTGCCTCCTACGAGCAGTACTTC. Supplemented by reference TRBV5-1 and TRBJ2-7, the full variable domain reads KAGVTQTPRYLIKTRGQQVTLSCSPISGHRSVSWYQQTPGQGLQFLFEYFSETQRNKGNFPGRFSGRQFSNSRSEMNVSTLELGDSALYLCASSLGQGASYEQYFGPGTRLTVT.

This sequence joins TRBV20-1 and TRBJ2-7, with 9 bases aligning to TRBD2. This CDR3 comprises 18 residues. V shed 2 bases, J shed 3 bases, and the junction held 17 bases outside the gene matches. Germline CDR1 and CDR2: DFQATT and SNEGSKA (reference sequence). The CDR3 coding sequence is TGCAGTGCTAGATCCCCGAAGGCTAGCGGGGACCGTTTCTACGAGCAGTACTTC. Its protein product is CSARSPKASGDRFYEQYF.

This clonotype was seen a handful of times. This chain links TRBV12-3 or TRBV12-4 with TRBJ1-1; D is undetermined. Between the trimmed V and J ends, which lost 2 bases and 1 base, there was a span of 5 bases. This CDR3 spans 13 amino acids. This chain's CDR3 is CASSLIQNTEAFF. Here the CDR3 DNA reads TGTGCCAGCAGTTTAATCCAGAACACTGAAGCTTTCTTT.

This clonotype was recorded a few times. The chain couples TRBV7-9 to TRBJ2-2; D perhaps matches TRBD2 (6 bases). The V end lost 2 bases, the J end lost 5 bases, and 12 bases lay between the germline ends. The length of the CDR3 is 15 residues. CDR1 SEHNR and CDR2 FQNEAQ come from the germline V gene (reference sequence). CDR3 DNA sequence: TGTGCCAGCAGCTTACCAACGGGGGAAACCGGGGAGCTGTTTTTT. Amino acid sequence: CASSLPTGETGELFF.

In its sample, this clonotype was seen once. The V call is TRBV4-1, the J call TRBJ1-4; tentative D call: TRBD1 (6 bases). Trimming took 3 bases from V and 5 from J, leaving 13 bases between them. Germline V gene sequence: CDR1 MGHRA, CDR2 YSYEKL. This CDR3 region has 15 residues. CDR3 in DNA: TGCGCCAGCAGCCATACAACAGGGCTAAATGAAAAACTGTTTTTT. This codes for CASSHTTGLNEKLFF.

This chain links TRBV6-2 or TRBV6-3 with TRBJ1-2; TRBD1 matches at 7 bases. V shed 2 bases and J 6 bases; nucleotides not matched to a gene: 9. The CDR3 has 15 residues. Germline V gene data show CDR1 as MNHEY and CDR2 as SVGEGT. This CDR3 is CASSYETGALNGYTF. The CDR3 DNA reads as TGTGCCAGCAGTTACGAAACAGGGGCATTGAATGGCTACACCTTC.

This clonotype has only a few counts. The rearrangement joins TRBV7-3 to TRBJ2-7; the match to TRBD1 covers 9 bases. The CDR3 spans 16 residues. The germline CDR1 and CDR2 sequences are SGHTA and FQGTGA. V lost 6 bases and J lost 2; bases outside the gene matches: 11. DNA of the CDR3: TGTGCCAGCAGTTCGCCCGACAGGGGGATTCCCTACGAGCAGTACTTC. Translation: CASSSPDRGIPYEQYF.

The chain joins TRBV4-3 to TRBJ1-3; D gene unclear. Germline assignment: CDR1 LGHNA and CDR2 YSLEER. This CDR3 has 15 amino acids. V was pared by 0 bases and J by 2 bases, with 8 bases between. The CDR3 region has the DNA TGCGCCAGCAGCCAAGATGATCAACCTGGAAACACCATATATTTT. The encoded protein is CASSQDDQPGNTIYF.

The V and J genes are TRBV27 and TRBJ1-5; no reliable D call. CDR3 length: 14 amino acids. Trimming removed 3 bases from V and 3 bases from J, with 9 bases in between. Per germline, CDR1 MNHEY and CDR2 SMNVEV (reference sequence). The CDR3 loop reads CASSLKGYNQPQHF. The CDR3 bases are TGTGCCAGCAGTTTGAAGGGTTACAATCAGCCCCAGCATTTT.

This clonotype came up a few times. The chain uses TRBV11-2 and TRBJ1-1; D call uncertain. The CDR3 runs to 14 residues. In germline, CDR1 is SGHAT, CDR2 FQNNGV. The V gene lost 7 bases and the J gene lost 3 bases, with 15 bases spanning the gap. The CDR3 spells CASTLDGTDTEAFF. The DNA of the CDR3 is TGTGCCAGCACCCTGGACGGAACCGACACTGAAGCTTTCTTT.

The chain joins TRBV4-3 to TRBJ2-1; perhaps D is TRBD1 or TRBD2 (6 bases each). Trimming stripped 3 bases from V and 6 bases from J, with 21 bases between. There are 17 residues in the CDR3. Germline loops: CDR1 LGHNA, CDR2 YSLEER. The CDR3 spells CASSHSPPGEAGNEQFF. CDR3 coding DNA: TGCGCCAGCAGCCACTCCCCCCCAGGGGAGGCTGGCAATGAGCAGTTCTTC.

The chain is built from TRBV7-6 and TRBJ2-3; D not certain. The CDR3 covers 16 residues. V shed 6 bases and J shed 4 bases, with 20 bases lying between them. Per the germline V gene, CDR1 is SGHVS and CDR2 is FNYEAQ. The CDR3 bases are TGTGCCAGCAGATTGGTGGCAGGCGCTGGGCCAGATACGCAGTATTTT. Protein: CASRLVAGAGPDTQYF. The complete variable domain, with remaining parts taken from reference TRBV7-6 and TRBJ2-3, reads GAGVSQSPRYKVTKRGQDVALRCDPISGHVSLYWYRQALGQGPEFLTYFNYEAQQDKSGLPNDRFSAERPEGSISTLTIQRTEQRDSAMYRCASRLVAGAGPDTQYFGPGTRLTVL.

The rearrangement links TRBV6-6 to TRBJ2-1; D not resolved. Trimming removed 0 bases from V and 0 bases from J, with 9 bases in between. CDR1 is MNHNY, CDR2 SVGAGI, per germline (reference sequence). This CDR3 region has 16 residues. The CDR3 loop reads CASSYSSLSSYNEQFF. The CDR3 DNA is TGTGCCAGCAGTTACTCCTCGCTGAGCTCCTACAATGAGCAGTTCTTC.

The CDR3 here is CSASVSRFDEQFF. CDR3 nucleotides: TGCAGTGCTTCAGTGTCCCGTTTCGATGAGCAGTTCTTC. V is TRBV20-1 and J is TRBJ2-1; D is unclear. CDR3 length: 13 amino acids. V dropped 5 bases and J dropped 8 bases, with 16 bases sitting between them. From germline, CDR1 is DFQATT and CDR2 SNEGSKA (reference sequence).

This clonotype showed up just a few times. At one end, the junction sequence differs from germline, possibly due to a read error. The chain employs TRBV9 and TRBJ1-1, with no clear D. Germline-derived CDR1 and CDR2 are SGDLS and YYNGEE. This CDR3 has 12 amino acids. CDR3 sequence reads: CDSSVGNTEAFF. CDR3 coding DNA: TGTGACAGCAGCGTCGGCAACACTGAAGCTTTCTTT.

The chain joins TRBV6-2 or TRBV6-3 to TRBJ1-1, with D hard to call. With 0 bases removed from V and 6 bases from J, the gap between germline ends came to 14 bases. CDR3 length equals 15 residues. CDR1 and CDR2 from the germline V gene are MNHEY and SVGEGT. The CDR3 region has the DNA TGTGCCAGCAGTTACTCGAAGGGAGGTTGGCCTGAAGCTTTCTTT. It translates to CASSYSKGGWPEAFF.

The chain combines TRBV27 with TRBJ2-1, with TRBD1 matching 7 bases. CDR1 and CDR2 (germline): MNHEY, SMNVEV (reference sequence). The CDR3 extends over 13 amino acids. Trimming at V came to 5 bases and at J to 4 bases, leaving 2 bases not matched to a gene. The CDR3 sequence: CASSVQGYNEQFF. Written as DNA, the CDR3 is TGTGCCAGCAGTGTACAGGGGTACAATGAGCAGTTCTTC.

The J gene is TRBJ2-2, the V gene TRBV27, with D unresolved. Trimming took 7 bases from V and 7 from J, leaving 13 bases between them. CDR3 length: 13 residues. Germline CDR1 MNHEY, CDR2 SMNVEV (reference sequence). CDR3 amino acids: CASTIEASGELFF. Here the CDR3 DNA reads TGTGCCAGCACCATAGAGGCGAGCGGGGAGCTGTTTTTT.

For this clonotype: At one of its ends the junction is not consistent with the germline gene, which may arise from a read error. This chain connects TRBV5-4 to TRBJ2-2; 11 bases line up with TRBD2. Germline values: CDR1 SGHNT, CDR2 YYREEE (reference sequence). The CDR3 is 17 residues long. The CDR3 DNA sequence: TGTGCCAGCAGCACGACTAGCGGGGTACTGTCATCCGGGGAGCTGATTTTT. Amino acid sequence: CASSTTSGVLSSGELIF.

The J gene is TRBJ2-1, the V gene TRBV9; D uncertain. Germline V gives CDR1 SGDLS, CDR2 YYNGEE. Deletions cut 0 bases from V and 13 bases from J, with 11 bases between. The CDR3 runs to 12 residues. This CDR3 reads CASSVGDSSQFF. For the CDR3, the DNA is TGTGCCAGCAGCGTAGGTGACTCAAGCCAGTTCTTC.

This chain connects TRBV24-1 to TRBJ2-1; TRBD2 agrees at 11 bases. Trimming removed 4 bases from V and 8 bases from J; junction bases left unmatched: 9. CDR3 length: 16 residues. From germline, CDR1 is KGHDR and CDR2 SFDVKD. The CDR3 DNA sequence: TGTGCCACCAGTGACCCCCTAGCGGGAGGTGTGCATGAGCAGTTCTTC. Its protein is CATSDPLAGGVHEQFF.

The genes are TRBV12-3 or TRBV12-4 and TRBJ2-6; 9 nucleotides line up with TRBD1. The J segment lost 0 bases and the V segment lost 7 bases, leaving 13 bases of the junction unmatched. The CDR3 is 19 residues long. The CDR3: CASTLDRGSPYSGANVLTF. CDR3 nucleotides: TGTGCCAGCACCCTCGACAGGGGGTCCCCGTACTCTGGGGCCAACGTCCTGACTTTC.

The chain joins TRBV7-9 to TRBJ1-4; 7 positions match TRBD1. This CDR3 contains 13 residues. V lost 3 bases and J lost 8; bases outside the gene matches: 3. Germline V gene lookup returns CDR1 SEHNR and CDR2 FQNEAQ (reference sequence). The CDR3 loop reads CASSLGTEEKLFF. The CDR3 DNA follows: TGTGCCAGCAGCTTGGGGACAGAAGAAAAACTGTTTTTT.

The rearrangement uses TRBV5-1 and TRBJ2-1; D not resolved. The ends were cut back, 0 bases at V and 9 bases at J, with 10 bases in the middle. This CDR3 spans 13 amino acids. Per the germline V gene, CDR1 is SGHRS and CDR2 is YFSETQ. Here the CDR3 reads CASSLVGESEQFF. The CDR3 region has the DNA TGCGCCAGCAGCTTGGTTGGCGAAAGTGAGCAGTTCTTC.